Below are 19 T cell receptor beta chains sequenced from a single sample in a study of blood T cells in healthy people across ages. Then a second PCR, running about 7 to 11 cycles, was carried out with a sample-barcoded 5' primer and a J-beta primer mix. Using its own MiXCR run on the 5' RACE reads, TCRdb lists one record per CDR3 protein. Of over a million distinct CDR3 sequences listed, around 25% are singletons. The same data also went into a second study, on T cells of mothers and their children.

The sample taken for sequencing was blood. The receptors shown here come from a girl aged 2 to 9 in good health.

The J gene is TRBJ2-7, the V gene TRBV29-1, with D perhaps TRBD2 (7 bases). V lost 7 bases to trimming and J lost 1 base, with 17 bases between them. The CDR3 has 14 amino acids. CDR1 and CDR2 (germline): SQVTM, ANQGSEA. The CDR3 DNA sequence: TGCAGCGCGGGAAGGGGGGGAGTTTCCTACGAGCAGTACTTC. Translated: CSAGRGGVSYEQYF.

The rearrangement links TRBV2 to TRBJ2-5; 13 bases match TRBD2. The J call is doubtful: the DNA matches TRBJ2-1 better. The length of the CDR3 is 17 residues. Germline V gene lookup returns CDR1 SNHLY and CDR2 FYNNEI. CDR3: CASSDPGLAGRGNEQFF. CDR3 nucleotide sequence: TGTGCCAGCAGTGACCCGGGACTAGCGGGAAGGGGCAATGAGCAGTTCTTC.

This sequence joins TRBV5-1 and TRBJ2-5; tentatively, D is TRBD2 (5 bases). The DNA end favors TRBJ2-1, so the J call may be wrong. The CDR3 sequence is 17 residues long. Germline CDR1 and CDR2: SGHRS and YFSETQ. DNA for the CDR3: TGCGCCAGCAGCTTGGGCAGCTCCCTGGACTTTCCCAATGAGCAGTTCTTC. Its protein is CASSLGSSLDFPNEQFF.

The chain combines TRBV20-1 with TRBJ2-7, with D possibly being TRBD2 (5 bases). V was trimmed by 6 bases and J by 4 bases, leaving 22 bases between them. In germline, CDR1 is DFQATT, CDR2 SNEGSKA (reference sequence). The CDR3 is 15 amino acids. The CDR3 loop reads CSAAETDSILYEQYF. The CDR3 bases are TGCAGTGCCGCAGAAACGGACTCGATCCTGTACGAGCAGTACTTC.

CDR3 bases: TGTGCCACCAGTAATCAGCGGAACACTGAAGCTTTCTTT. Protein sequence: CATSNQRNTEAFF. This chain links TRBV24-1 with TRBJ1-1; D not resolved. The CDR3 spans 13 residues. CDR1 and CDR2 (germline): KGHDR, SFDVKD. With 6 bases removed from V and 1 base from J, the gap between germline ends came to 8 bases.

The genes are TRBV28 and TRBJ2-7; D remains unclear. CDR3 length: 12 amino acids. Germline CDR1 and CDR2: MDHEN and SYDVKM. V shed 9 bases and J shed 3 bases, with 12 bases lying between them. CDR3 nucleotides: TGTGCCAGTTCGTCGATTTACTACGAGCAGTACTTC. It specifies CASSSIYYEQYF.

The CDR3 coding sequence is TGTGCCAGCAGTGTACAGAGCAATCAGCCCCAGCATTTT. Translating gives CASSVQSNQPQHF. The chain recombines TRBV6-5 with TRBJ1-5, with unresolved D. Trimming removed 5 bases from V and 1 base from J, with 6 bases in between. This CDR3 has 13 residues. The V gene's germline CDR1 is MNHEY and CDR2 SVGAGI.

This clonotype is a singleton in its sample. This chain uses TRBV12-3 or TRBV12-4 with TRBJ1-3, with D possibly TRBD1 on 6 matching bases. The V end lost 3 bases, the J end lost 4 bases, and 10 bases lay between the germline ends. This CDR3 comprises 14 residues. The CDR3 DNA is TGTGCCAGCAGTTTTCCGACAGGCGGAAACACCATATATTTT. Its protein product is CASSFPTGGNTIYF.

The chain recombines TRBV12-3 or TRBV12-4 with TRBJ1-1; tentatively, D is TRBD1 (5 bases). Between the trimmed V and J ends, which lost 0 bases and 7 bases, there was a span of 9 bases. The CDR3 spans 13 residues. CDR3 amino acids: CASSLARRGEAFF. The CDR3 DNA reads as TGTGCCAGCAGTTTAGCGAGGAGGGGTGAAGCTTTCTTT.

V gene TRBV5-5 combines with J gene TRBJ2-5, with TRBD1 identical over 9 bases. The DNA end favors TRBJ2-7, so the J call may be wrong. Germline V lookup: CDR1 SGHKS, CDR2 YYEKEE (reference sequence). The CDR3 totals 16 residues. The CDR3 bases are TGTGCCAGCAGCCGGGCCCGGGACAGGGTGACCTACGAGCAGTACTTC. Protein: CASSRARDRVTYEQYF.

In the case of this clonotype: A read error may be the cause here, since a much bigger clone is one base away. This chain links TRBV9 with TRBJ1-2; weak D call: TRBD1 (5 bases). This CDR3 has 18 amino acids. Germline CDR1 SGDLS, CDR2 YYNGEE. The CDR3 protein is CAGSVDGGAGALTYGYTF. The CDR3 nucleotides read TGTGCAGGCAGCGTAGACGGAGGGGCAGGAGCTTTGACATATGGCTACACCTTC.

The rearrangement joins TRBV7-8 to TRBJ2-5, with TRBD1 matching over 7 bases. Germline CDR1 and CDR2: SGHVS and FQNEAQ. The CDR3 covers 18 residues. J lost 3 bases, V lost 1 base, and 14 bases had no gene match. CDR3 sequence: CASSLDKERPGQKETQYF. The CDR3 DNA reads as TGTGCCAGCAGCTTAGATAAAGAAAGGCCGGGACAGAAAGAGACCCAGTACTTC.

This clonotype occurred a few times. This rearrangement joins TRBV27 to TRBJ2-5; unclear D gene. Matching the DNA end better, TRBJ2-7 makes the J call doubtful. The length of the CDR3 is 14 residues. Germline CDR1 reads MNHEY; CDR2 reads SMNVEV (reference sequence). The CDR3 here is CASAFRRYGNEQYF. DNA of the CDR3: TGTGCCAGCGCCTTCCGGCGGTATGGGAACGAGCAGTACTTC.

This clonotype has a handful of counts. The chain combines TRBV29-1 with TRBJ1-2; D gene unclear. The CDR3 length is 13 residues. The ends were cut back, 4 bases at V and 6 bases at J, with 15 bases in the middle. The germline gives CDR1 SQVTM, CDR2 ANQGSEA. CDR3 sequence: CSVARVADDGYTF. CDR3 coding DNA: TGCAGCGTTGCTAGGGTCGCGGATGATGGCTACACCTTC.

This clonotype was counted a few times. The conserved phenylalanine or tryptophan normally closing the CDR3 is absent here, so this likely arose from a read error. The chain combines TRBV12-3 or TRBV12-4 with TRBJ2-4, with D possibly being TRBD1 or TRBD2 (5 bases each). V shed 1 base and J shed 1 base, with 8 bases lying between them. The CDR3 has 15 residues. CDR3 protein: CASSLGGFAKNIQYL. CDR3 bases: TGTGCCAGCAGTTTAGGGGGGTTTGCCAAAAACATTCAGTACCTC.

The chain couples TRBV28 to TRBJ2-1; D is unresolved. Between the trimmed V and J ends, which lost 2 bases and 2 bases, there was a span of 7 bases. The CDR3 loop spans 14 amino acids. CDR1 is MDHEN and CDR2 is SYDVKM in the germline V gene. CDR3 nucleotides: TGTGCCAGCAGTTTAGAGCAGGCCTACAATGAGCAGTTCTTC. Its translation: CASSLEQAYNEQFF.

The chain couples TRBV10-3 to TRBJ1-4; D might be TRBD1 (6 bases). V dropped 6 bases and J dropped 8 bases, with 19 bases sitting between them. The CDR3 has 15 amino acids. Germline V gene data show CDR1 as ENHRY and CDR2 as SYGVKD. As DNA, the CDR3 is TGTGCCATCAGCCCTTTGACAGGAGGAAAAGAAAAACTGTTTTTT. This gives the protein CAISPLTGGKEKLFF.

In DNA, the CDR3 is TGCAGCGCAACGGGCGGAGAACAGGGCTCCTACGAGCAGTACTTC. Its translation is CSATGGEQGSYEQYF. The chain joins TRBV29-1 to TRBJ2-7; D is perhaps TRBD1 (6 bases). There are 15 residues in the CDR3. From germline, CDR1 is SQVTM and CDR2 ANQGSEA. The germline V and J ends were trimmed by 7 bases and 0 bases, with 19 bases remaining between them.

The chain employs TRBV20-1 and TRBJ2-1, with TRBD1 as a possible D gene (6 bases). This CDR3 comprises 14 residues. Deletions cut 5 bases from V and 2 bases from J, with 13 bases between. Looked up from germline, CDR1 is DFQATT and CDR2 is SNEGSKA (reference sequence). In nucleotides, the CDR3 is TGCAGTGCTCTCCGGGACAATGCCTACAATGAGCAGTTCTTC. Protein sequence: CSALRDNAYNEQFF.